The 3 T cell receptor beta chains below come from one sample, sequenced in a study of cytomegalovirus exposure and HLA in healthy donors. The protocol was immunoSEQ multiplex PCR, while the TCRdb copy is restricted to in-frame clones and leaves out a portion. The sample holds hundreds of thousands of clones; roughly 91% are singletons and the top ten take 2%. The sequenced sample was PBMCs. The receptors were sampled from a woman aged 18-29 years in good health and CMV-seropositive.

The V gene is TRBV7-6, the J gene TRBJ2-1; a weak D match, TRBD2 (6 bases). CDR1 and CDR2 (germline): SGHVS, FNYEAQ. The CDR3 runs 15 residues. Trimming cost V 2 bases and J 4 bases, with 12 bases left between them. The CDR3 DNA reads TGTGCCAGCAGCTTAACAACTAGCCATTACAATGAGCAGTTCTTC. It encodes CASSLTTSHYNEQFF.

This chain uses TRBV30 with TRBJ1-6, with D perhaps TRBD1 (5 bases). V was cut by 2 bases and J by 14 bases, with 16 bases left in between. Germline CDR1 GTSNPN, CDR2 SVGIG (reference sequence). The CDR3 length is 13 residues. The CDR3 DNA follows: TGTGCCTGGAGTATACGGGGGTCGGGGTCCCTCCACTTT. Its protein is CAWSIRGSGSLHF.

V gene TRBV6-1 combines with J gene TRBJ2-7; TRBD2 matches 11 bases. The CDR3 loop spans 15 amino acids. The trim removed 6 bases at V and 0 bases at J, leaving 4 bases unmatched. Germline assignment: CDR1 MNHNS and CDR2 SASEGT. The CDR3 here is CASSVAGGSSYEQYF. The CDR3 DNA reads TGTGCCAGCAGCGTAGCGGGAGGGAGCTCCTACGAGCAGTACTTC.